Listed below are T cell receptor beta chains from one sample, sequenced in a study. A single record per CDR3 protein comes from TCRdb applying MiXCR to the RT-PCR reads. The sample carries about 680,000 distinct CDR3 sequences, over 12% recorded once. Sequencing was done on a sample of memory CD4+ T cells from blood. All receptors derive from a female donor in good health, serving as a healthy control. Both conserved end residues are trimmed from each CDR3. Fields, in order: D gene, V gene, CDR3 protein. The D gene is left open where the match is weak.

D gene: .
V gene: TRBV25-1
CDR3 protein: ASSTTRRGRYGYT

D gene: .
V gene: TRBV6-2/TRBV6-3
CDR3 protein: ASKRFGGMVQLSTDTQY

D gene: .
V gene: TRBV7-8
CDR3 protein: ASSFDRFQQY

D gene: .
V gene: TRBV7-9
CDR3 protein: ASSSLGDNSPLH

D gene: .
V gene: TRBV5-1
CDR3 protein: ASSLTGPREQY

D gene: TRBD2
V gene: TRBV27
CDR3 protein: ASSLYGLASEQF

D gene: .
V gene: TRBV20-1
CDR3 protein: SAPTGDTQY

D gene: .
V gene: TRBV20-1
CDR3 protein: SARGDTGEGETQY

D gene: .
V gene: TRBV20-1
CDR3 protein: SASLTLDTQY

D gene: .
V gene: TRBV4-3
CDR3 protein: ASSQEEGREQF

D gene: TRBD1
V gene: TRBV5-1
CDR3 protein: ASSGQGEGELF

D gene: .
V gene: TRBV28
CDR3 protein: GARTEHTEAF

D gene: .
V gene: TRBV9
CDR3 protein: ASSVAGIYNEQF

D gene: .
V gene: TRBV6-5
CDR3 protein: ASSYSASSYEQY